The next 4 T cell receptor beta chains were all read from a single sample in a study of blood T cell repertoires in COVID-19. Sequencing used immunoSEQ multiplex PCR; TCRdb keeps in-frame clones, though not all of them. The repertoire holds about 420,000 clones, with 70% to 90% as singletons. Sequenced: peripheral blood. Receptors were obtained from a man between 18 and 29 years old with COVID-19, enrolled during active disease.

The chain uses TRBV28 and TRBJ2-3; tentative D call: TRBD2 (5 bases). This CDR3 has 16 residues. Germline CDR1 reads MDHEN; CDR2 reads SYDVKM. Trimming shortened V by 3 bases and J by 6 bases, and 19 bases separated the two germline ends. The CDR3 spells CASSFIAGLAADTQYF. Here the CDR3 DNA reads TGTGCCAGCAGTTTTATCGCGGGCCTGGCGGCGGATACGCAGTATTTT.

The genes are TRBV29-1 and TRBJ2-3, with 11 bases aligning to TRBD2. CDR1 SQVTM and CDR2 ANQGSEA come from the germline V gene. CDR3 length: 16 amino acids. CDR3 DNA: TGCACCACTCAACTAGCGGGGGAAACTAGCACAGATACGCAGTATTTT. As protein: CTTQLAGETSTDTQYF.

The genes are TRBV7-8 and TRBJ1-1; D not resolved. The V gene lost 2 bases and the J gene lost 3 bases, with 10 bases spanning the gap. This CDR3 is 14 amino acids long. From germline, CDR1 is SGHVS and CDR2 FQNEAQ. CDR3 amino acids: CASSLRARDTEAFF. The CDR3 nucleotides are TGTGCCAGCAGCTTAAGGGCGCGGGACACTGAAGCTTTCTTT. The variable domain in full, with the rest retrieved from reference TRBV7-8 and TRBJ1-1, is GAGVSQSPRYKVAKRGQDVALRCDPISGHVSLFWYQQALGQGPEFLTYFQNEAQLDKSGLPSDRFFAERPEGSVSTLKIQRTQQEDSAVYLCASSLRARDTEAFFGQGTRLTVV.

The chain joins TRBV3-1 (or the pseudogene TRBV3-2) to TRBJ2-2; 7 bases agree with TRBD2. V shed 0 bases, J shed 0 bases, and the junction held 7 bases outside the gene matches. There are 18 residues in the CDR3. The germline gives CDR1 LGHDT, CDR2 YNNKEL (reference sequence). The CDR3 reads CASSQEVGLAANTGELFF. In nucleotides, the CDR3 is TGTGCCAGCAGCCAAGAAGTGGGGCTAGCGGCGAACACCGGGGAGCTGTTTTTT.